The 6 T cell receptor beta chains given below trace back to one sample, sequenced in a study of T cells after yellow fever vaccination. TCRdb redid the calling of the 5' RACE reads with MiXCR, one entry per CDR3 protein. The data show a few hundred thousand distinct CDR3 sequences, 7.5% to 9% seen once. Material: CD4+ T cells sorted from PBMCs, obtained 5 days after the yellow fever booster vaccination. The receptor source for this set is a man aged 18 to 35 who received the YFV17D yellow fever vaccine.

This clonotype was detected only a few times. The chain employs TRBV4-3 and TRBJ1-2; D is uncertain. Germline V CDR1 and CDR2: LGHNA, YSLEER. This CDR3 has 15 amino acids. Deletions cut 2 bases from V and 2 bases from J, with 12 bases between. The CDR3 here is CASSQFRRMNYGYTF. CDR3 sequence (DNA): TGCGCCAGCAGCCAATTCCGTCGGATGAACTATGGCTACACCTTC.

There are a few counts of this clonotype. V usage is TRBV28 and J usage is TRBJ2-1, with 11 bases lining up with TRBD2. The V gene's germline CDR1 is MDHEN and CDR2 SYDVKM. Trimming removed 8 bases from V and 9 bases from J; junction bases left unmatched: 12. CDR3 size: 15 residues. CDR3 amino acids: CASGSHSGGASEQFF. The CDR3 bases are TGTGCCAGCGGGTCCCATAGCGGGGGGGCTAGTGAGCAGTTCTTC.

As to this clonotype: At one of its ends the junction is not consistent with the germline gene, which may arise from a read error. This sequence joins TRBV6-5 and TRBJ1-5; D unresolved. The CDR3 consists of 13 residues. Germline values: CDR1 MNHEY, CDR2 SVGAGI. The CDR3: CASSQDRTQTQHF. DNA for the CDR3: TGTGCCAGCAGTCAGGACCGGACTCAGACCCAGCATTTT.

V and J are TRBV9 and TRBJ2-2; 13 positions match TRBD2. The CDR3 runs 15 residues. The V gene's germline CDR1 is SGDLS and CDR2 YYNGEE. V shed 3 bases, J shed 6 bases, and the junction held 2 bases outside the gene matches. In DNA form, the CDR3 reads TGTGCCAGCAGCGACGGGACTAGCGGGGCCGGGGAGCTGTTTTTT. It encodes CASSDGTSGAGELFF.

This clonotype appeared many times. The chain carries TRBV5-6 and TRBJ2-5; TRBD1 or TRBD2 may be the D gene (6 bases each). The length of the CDR3 is 14 residues. Trimming stripped 4 bases from V and 4 bases from J, with 14 bases between. Germline V gives CDR1 SGHDT, CDR2 YYEEEE. The CDR3 DNA follows: TGTGCCAGCAGCCCACAGGGAGGTGGAGAGACCCAGTACTTC. Translated, it gives CASSPQGGGETQYF.

This clonotype appeared a few times. V is TRBV4-3 and J is TRBJ1-6; 8 bases are a match to TRBD1. Looked up from germline, CDR1 is LGHNA and CDR2 is YSLEER. The CDR3 has 20 residues. The ends lost 2 bases at V and 3 bases at J; junction bases unmatched: 15. The CDR3 region has the DNA TGCGCCAGCAGCCAAACATTAGACAGGGGCCGGGGTGACTATAATTCACCCCTCCACTTT. Encoded protein: CASSQTLDRGRGDYNSPLHF.